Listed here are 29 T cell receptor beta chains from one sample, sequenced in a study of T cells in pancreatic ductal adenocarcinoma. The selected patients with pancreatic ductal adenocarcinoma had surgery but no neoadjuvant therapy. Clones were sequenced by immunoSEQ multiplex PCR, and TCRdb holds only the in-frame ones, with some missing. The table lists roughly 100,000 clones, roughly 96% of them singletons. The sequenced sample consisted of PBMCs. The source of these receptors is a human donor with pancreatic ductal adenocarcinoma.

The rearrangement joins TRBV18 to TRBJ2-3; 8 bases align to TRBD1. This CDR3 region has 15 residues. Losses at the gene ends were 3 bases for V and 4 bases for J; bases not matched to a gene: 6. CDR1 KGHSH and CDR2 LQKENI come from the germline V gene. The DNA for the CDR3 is TGTGCCAGCTCACCTTCGGGACAGGTGGCAGATACGCAGTATTTT. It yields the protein CASSPSGQVADTQYF.

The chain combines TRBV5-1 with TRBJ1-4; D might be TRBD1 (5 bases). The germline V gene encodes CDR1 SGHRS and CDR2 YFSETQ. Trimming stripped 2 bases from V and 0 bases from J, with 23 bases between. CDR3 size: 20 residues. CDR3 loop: CASSFLLVTGGSATNEKLFF. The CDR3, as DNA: TGCGCCAGCAGCTTCCTCCTGGTAACAGGAGGGAGTGCAACTAATGAAAAACTGTTTTTT.

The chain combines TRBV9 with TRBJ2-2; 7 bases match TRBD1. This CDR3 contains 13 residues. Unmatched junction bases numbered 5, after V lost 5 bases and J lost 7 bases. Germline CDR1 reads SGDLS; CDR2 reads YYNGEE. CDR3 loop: CASSIQGFGELFF. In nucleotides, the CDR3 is TGTGCCAGCAGTATACAGGGGTTCGGGGAGCTGTTTTTT.

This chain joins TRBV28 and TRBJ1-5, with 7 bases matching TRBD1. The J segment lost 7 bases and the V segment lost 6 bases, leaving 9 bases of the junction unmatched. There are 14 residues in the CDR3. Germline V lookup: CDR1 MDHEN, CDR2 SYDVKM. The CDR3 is CASSPTGNGQPQHF. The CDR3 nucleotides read TGTGCCAGCAGCCCGACAGGGAATGGGCAGCCCCAGCATTTT. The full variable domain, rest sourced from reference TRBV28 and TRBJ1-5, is DVKVTQSSRYLVKRTGEKVFLECVQDMDHENMFWYRQDPGLGLRLIYFSYDVKMKEKGDIPEGYSVSREKKERFSLILESASTNQTSMYLCASSPTGNGQPQHFGDGTRLSIL.

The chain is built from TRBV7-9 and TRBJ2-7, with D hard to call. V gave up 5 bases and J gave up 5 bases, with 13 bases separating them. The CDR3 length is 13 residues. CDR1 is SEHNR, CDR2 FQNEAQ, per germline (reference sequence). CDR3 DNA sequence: TGTGCCAGCAGCGCCCGACATGGCGACGAGCAGTACTTC. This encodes CASSARHGDEQYF. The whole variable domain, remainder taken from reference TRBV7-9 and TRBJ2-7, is DTGVSQNPRHKITKRGQNVTFRCDPISEHNRLYWYRQTLGQGPEFLTYFQNEAQLEKSRLLSDRFSAERPKGSFSTLEIQRTEQGDSAMYLCASSARHGDEQYFGPGTRLTVT.

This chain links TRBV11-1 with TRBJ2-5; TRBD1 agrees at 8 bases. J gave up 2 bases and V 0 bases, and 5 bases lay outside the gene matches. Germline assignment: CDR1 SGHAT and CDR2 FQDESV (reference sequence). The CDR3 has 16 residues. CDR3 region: CASSLARQGAQETQYF. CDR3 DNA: TGTGCCAGCAGCTTAGCGAGGCAGGGGGCACAAGAGACCCAGTACTTC.

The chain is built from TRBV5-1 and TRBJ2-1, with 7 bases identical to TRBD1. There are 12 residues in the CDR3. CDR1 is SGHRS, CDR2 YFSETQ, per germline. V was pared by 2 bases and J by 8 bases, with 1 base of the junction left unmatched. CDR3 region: CASSFQGDEQFF. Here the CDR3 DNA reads TGCGCCAGCAGCTTTCAGGGGGATGAGCAGTTCTTC. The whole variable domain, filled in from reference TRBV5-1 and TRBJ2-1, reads KAGVTQTPRYLIKTRGQQVTLSCSPISGHRSVSWYQQTPGQGLQFLFEYFSETQRNKGNFPGRFSGRQFSNSRSEMNVSTLELGDSALYLCASSFQGDEQFFGPGTRLTVL.

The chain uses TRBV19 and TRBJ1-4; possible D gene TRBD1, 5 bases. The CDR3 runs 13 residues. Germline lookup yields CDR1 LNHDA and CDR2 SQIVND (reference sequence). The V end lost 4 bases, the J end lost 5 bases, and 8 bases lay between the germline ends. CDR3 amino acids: CASSTRQNEKLFF. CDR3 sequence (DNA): TGTGCCAGTAGTACCAGACAGAATGAAAAACTGTTTTTT.

CDR3 sequence reads: CASTRQVGNTEAFF. The CDR3 nucleotides are TGTGCCAGTACTCGACAGGTGGGGAACACTGAAGCTTTCTTT. The rearrangement uses TRBV19 and TRBJ1-1, with D perhaps matching TRBD1 (6 bases). Trimming removed 7 bases at V and 1 base at J, with 13 bases between. Germline CDR1 is LNHDA and CDR2 is SQIVND (reference sequence). The CDR3 spans 14 residues.

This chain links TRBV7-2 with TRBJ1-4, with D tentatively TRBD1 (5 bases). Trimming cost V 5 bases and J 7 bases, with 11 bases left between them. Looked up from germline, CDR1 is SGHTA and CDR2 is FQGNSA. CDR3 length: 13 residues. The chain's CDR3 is CASSTRGSEKLFF. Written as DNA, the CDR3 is TGTGCCAGCAGCACTCGGGGGAGTGAAAAACTGTTTTTT.

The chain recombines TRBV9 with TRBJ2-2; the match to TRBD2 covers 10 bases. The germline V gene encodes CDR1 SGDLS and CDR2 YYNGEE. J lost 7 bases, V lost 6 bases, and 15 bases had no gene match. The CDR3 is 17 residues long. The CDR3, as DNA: TGTGCCAGCACCCTTAGCGGGAGGCCCCAAGGGGACGGGGAGCTGTTTTTT. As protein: CASTLSGRPQGDGELFF.

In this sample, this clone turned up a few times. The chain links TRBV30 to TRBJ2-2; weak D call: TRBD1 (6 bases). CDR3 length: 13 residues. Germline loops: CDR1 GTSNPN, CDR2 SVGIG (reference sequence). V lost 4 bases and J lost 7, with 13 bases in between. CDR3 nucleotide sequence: TGTGCCTGGATGGGTCAGGGGATCGGGGAGCTGTTTTTT. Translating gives CAWMGQGIGELFF.

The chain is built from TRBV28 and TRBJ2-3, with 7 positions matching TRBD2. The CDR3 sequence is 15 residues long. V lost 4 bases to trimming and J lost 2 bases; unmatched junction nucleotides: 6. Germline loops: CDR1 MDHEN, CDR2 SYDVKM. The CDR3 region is CASSSPAGFTDTQYF. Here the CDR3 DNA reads TGTGCCAGCAGTTCTCCAGCGGGATTCACAGATACGCAGTATTTT. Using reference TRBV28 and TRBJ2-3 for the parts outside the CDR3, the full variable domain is DVKVTQSSRYLVKRTGEKVFLECVQDMDHENMFWYRQDPGLGLRLIYFSYDVKMKEKGDIPEGYSVSREKKERFSLILESASTNQTSMYLCASSSPAGFTDTQYFGPGTRLTVL.

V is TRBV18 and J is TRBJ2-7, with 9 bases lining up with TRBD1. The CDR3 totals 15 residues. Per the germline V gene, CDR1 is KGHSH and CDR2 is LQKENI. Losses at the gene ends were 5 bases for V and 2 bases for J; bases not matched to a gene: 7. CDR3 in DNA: TGTGCCAGCTCAACCGGGACAGGGAGTGCCTACGAGCAGTACTTC. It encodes CASSTGTGSAYEQYF. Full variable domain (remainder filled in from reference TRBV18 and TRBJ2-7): NAGVMQNPRHLVRRRGQEARLRCSPMKGHSHVYWYRQLPEEGLKFMVYLQKENIIDESGMPKERFSAEFPKEGPSILRIQQVVRGDSAAYFCASSTGTGSAYEQYFGPGTRLTVT.

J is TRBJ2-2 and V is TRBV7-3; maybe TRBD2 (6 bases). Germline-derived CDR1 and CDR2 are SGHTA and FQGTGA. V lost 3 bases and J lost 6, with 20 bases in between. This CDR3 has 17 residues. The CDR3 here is CASSFIGTGVGSGELFF. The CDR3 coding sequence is TGTGCCAGCAGCTTCATCGGGACGGGAGTAGGGTCCGGGGAGCTGTTTTTT.

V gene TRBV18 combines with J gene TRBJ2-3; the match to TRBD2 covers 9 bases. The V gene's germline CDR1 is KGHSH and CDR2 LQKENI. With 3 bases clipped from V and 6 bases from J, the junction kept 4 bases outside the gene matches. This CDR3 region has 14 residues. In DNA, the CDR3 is TGTGCCAGCTCACCTAGCGGGAGCTACGATACGCAGTATTTT. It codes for CASSPSGSYDTQYF.

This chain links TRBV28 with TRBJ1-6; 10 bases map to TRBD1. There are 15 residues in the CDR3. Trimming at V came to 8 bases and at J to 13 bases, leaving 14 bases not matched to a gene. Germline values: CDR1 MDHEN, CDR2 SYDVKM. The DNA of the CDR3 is TGTGCCAGCCGCTCCGGGACAGGGGTATTTACTCCCCTCCACTTT. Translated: CASRSGTGVFTPLHF.

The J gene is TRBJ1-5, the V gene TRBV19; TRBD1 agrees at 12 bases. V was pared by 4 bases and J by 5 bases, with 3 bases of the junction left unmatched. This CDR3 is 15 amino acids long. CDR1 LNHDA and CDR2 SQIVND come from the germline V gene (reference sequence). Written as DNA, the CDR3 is TGTGCCAGTAGTAGGGGGACAGGGGGCGATCAGCCCCAGCATTTT. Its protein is CASSRGTGGDQPQHF.

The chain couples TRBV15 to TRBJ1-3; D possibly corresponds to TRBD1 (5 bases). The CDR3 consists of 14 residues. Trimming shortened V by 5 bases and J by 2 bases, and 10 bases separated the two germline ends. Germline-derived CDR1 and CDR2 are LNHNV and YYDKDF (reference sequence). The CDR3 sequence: CATSLDRTGNTIYF. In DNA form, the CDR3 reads TGTGCCACCAGCCTCGACAGAACTGGAAACACCATATATTTT.

Here the CDR3 DNA reads TGTGCCAGCTCACCGGGACAGGGTCACGGGGAGCTGTTTTTT. Translated, it gives CASSPGQGHGELFF. The chain employs TRBV18 and TRBJ2-2; 9 nucleotides match TRBD1. This CDR3 region has 14 residues. Trimming cost V 3 bases and J 7 bases; bases outside gene matches: 3. CDR1 is KGHSH and CDR2 is LQKENI in the germline V gene.

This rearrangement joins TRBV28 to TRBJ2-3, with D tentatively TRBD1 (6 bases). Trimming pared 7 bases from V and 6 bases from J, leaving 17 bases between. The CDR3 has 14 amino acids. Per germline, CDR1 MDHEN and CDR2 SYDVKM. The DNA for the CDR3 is TGTGCCAGCATATCGATGGGGGCAGGGGATACGCAGTATTTT. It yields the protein CASISMGAGDTQYF.

Here the CDR3 reads CASRRQQSNEKLFF. In DNA, the CDR3 is TGTGCCAGCAGACGACAGCAATCTAATGAAAAACTGTTTTTT. The J gene is TRBJ1-4, the V gene TRBV6-5; a possible D gene is TRBD1 (5 bases). Looked up from germline, CDR1 is MNHEY and CDR2 is SVGAGI. V shed 6 bases and J shed 3 bases, with 11 bases lying between them. This CDR3 region has 14 residues.

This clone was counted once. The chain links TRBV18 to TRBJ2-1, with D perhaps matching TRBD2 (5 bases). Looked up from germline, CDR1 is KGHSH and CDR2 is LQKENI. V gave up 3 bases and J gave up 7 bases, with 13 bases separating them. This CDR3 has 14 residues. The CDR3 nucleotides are TGTGCCAGCTCACCCGATCTACTAGATAATGAGCAGTTCTTC. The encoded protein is CASSPDLLDNEQFF. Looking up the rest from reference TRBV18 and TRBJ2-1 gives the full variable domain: NAGVMQNPRHLVRRRGQEARLRCSPMKGHSHVYWYRQLPEEGLKFMVYLQKENIIDESGMPKERFSAEFPKEGPSILRIQQVVRGDSAAYFCASSPDLLDNEQFFGPGTRLTVL.

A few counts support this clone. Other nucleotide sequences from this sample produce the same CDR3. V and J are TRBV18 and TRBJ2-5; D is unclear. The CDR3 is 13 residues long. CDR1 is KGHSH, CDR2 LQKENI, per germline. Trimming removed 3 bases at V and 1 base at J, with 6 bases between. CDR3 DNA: TGTGCCAGCTCACCGAACAGCCAAGAGACCCAGTACTTC. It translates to CASSPNSQETQYF.

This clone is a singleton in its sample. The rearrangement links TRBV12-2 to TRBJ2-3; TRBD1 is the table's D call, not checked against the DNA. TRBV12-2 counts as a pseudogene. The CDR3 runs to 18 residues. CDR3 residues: CASRLGIGSRGCTDTQYF. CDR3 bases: TGTGCAAGTCGCTTAGGGATCGGATCAAGGGGATGCACAGATACGCAGTATTTT.

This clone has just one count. The CDR3 coding sequence is TGTGCCAGTAGTTTCTCCTCCGGGACAAGACAACTCCTAAACAACTATGGCTACACCTTC. The encoded protein is CASSFSSGTRQLLNNYGYTF. The chain uses TRBV19 and TRBJ1-2; perhaps TRBD1 as D (6 bases). CDR3 length: 20 amino acids. CDR1 and CDR2 (germline): LNHDA, SQIVND (reference sequence). V lost 5 bases and J lost 2, with 30 bases in between.

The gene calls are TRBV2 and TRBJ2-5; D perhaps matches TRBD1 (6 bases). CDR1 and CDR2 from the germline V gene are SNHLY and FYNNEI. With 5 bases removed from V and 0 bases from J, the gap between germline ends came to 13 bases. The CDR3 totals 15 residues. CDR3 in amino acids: CASSQDSAYQETQYF. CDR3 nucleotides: TGTGCCAGCAGTCAGGACAGCGCCTACCAAGAGACCCAGTACTTC.

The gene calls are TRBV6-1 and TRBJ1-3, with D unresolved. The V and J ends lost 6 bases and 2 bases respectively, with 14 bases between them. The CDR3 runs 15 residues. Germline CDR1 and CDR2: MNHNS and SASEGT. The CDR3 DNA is TGTGCCAGCAGCCAGAGCAGGTACACTGGAAACACCATATATTTT. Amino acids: CASSQSRYTGNTIYF.

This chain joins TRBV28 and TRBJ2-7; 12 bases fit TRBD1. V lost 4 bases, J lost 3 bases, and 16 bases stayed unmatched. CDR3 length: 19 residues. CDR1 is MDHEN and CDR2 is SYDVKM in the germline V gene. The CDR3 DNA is TGTGCCAGCAGTTCCGCGTACTTCGCGGGGACAGGGGGCTACTACGAGCAGTACTTC. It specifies CASSSAYFAGTGGYYEQYF. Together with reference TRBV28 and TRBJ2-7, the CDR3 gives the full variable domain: DVKVTQSSRYLVKRTGEKVFLECVQDMDHENMFWYRQDPGLGLRLIYFSYDVKMKEKGDIPEGYSVSREKKERFSLILESASTNQTSMYLCASSSAYFAGTGGYYEQYFGPGTRLTVT.